The sample holds a few counts of the clone carrying this T cell receptor (beta chain). The CDR3 contains 16 residues. The V end was cut by 6 bases, the J end by 4 bases, with 18 bases between. Looked up from germline, CDR1 is MDHEN and CDR2 is SYDVKM. Patients chosen for sequencing had CD8+CD57+ cells that had expanded, as shown by flow cytometry. The entry originates in a study of CD8+CD57+ T cells in acquired aplastic anemia. Study details: The average for DNA from sorted CD4+ and CD8+ cells was approximately 3.2 ug.

Both TCR beta VDJ combination and CDR3 sequence profiling were carried out. Genomic DNA was the template for this profiling. TCRdb passed the reads through MiXCR, listing each CDR3 protein once. Among more than 150,000 distinct CDR3 sequences listed, roughly 50% were seen once. This chain links TRBV28 with TRBJ2-2; weak D call: TRBD1 (6 bases). The clonotype originates from a human donor with aplastic anemia. The sequenced sample was sorted CD4+, CD8+, or CD8+CD57+ T cells (not recorded which) from PBMCs. The CDR3 DNA reads as TGTGCCAGCAGCTTAGTCAGGGGCTCGGGCACCGGGGAGCTGTTTTTT. Residues: CASSLVRGSGTGELFF.